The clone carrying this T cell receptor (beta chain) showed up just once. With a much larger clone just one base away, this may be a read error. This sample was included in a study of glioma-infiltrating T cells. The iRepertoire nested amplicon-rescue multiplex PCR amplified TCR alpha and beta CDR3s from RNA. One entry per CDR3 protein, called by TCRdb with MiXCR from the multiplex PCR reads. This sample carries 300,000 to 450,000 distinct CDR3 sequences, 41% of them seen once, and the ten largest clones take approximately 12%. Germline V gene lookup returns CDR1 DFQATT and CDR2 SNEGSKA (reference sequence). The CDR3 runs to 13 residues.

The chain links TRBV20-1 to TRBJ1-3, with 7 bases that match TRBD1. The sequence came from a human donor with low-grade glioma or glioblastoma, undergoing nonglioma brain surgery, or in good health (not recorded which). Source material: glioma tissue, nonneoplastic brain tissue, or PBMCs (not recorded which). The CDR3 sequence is CSRQGTSRNTIYF. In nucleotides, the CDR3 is TGCAGTCGACAGGGTACCTCTAGAAACACCATATATTTT.